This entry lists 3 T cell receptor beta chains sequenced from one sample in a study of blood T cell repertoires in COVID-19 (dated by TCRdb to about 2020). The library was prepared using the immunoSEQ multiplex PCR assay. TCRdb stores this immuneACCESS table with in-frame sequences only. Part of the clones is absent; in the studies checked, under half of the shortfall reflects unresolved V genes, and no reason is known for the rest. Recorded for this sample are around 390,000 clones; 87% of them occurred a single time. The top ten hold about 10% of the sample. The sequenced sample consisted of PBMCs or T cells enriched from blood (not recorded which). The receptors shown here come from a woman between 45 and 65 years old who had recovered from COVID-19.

The DNA of the CDR3 is TGCGCCAGCAGCTTGGGACAGCTAAACACCGGGGAGCTGTTTTTT. Protein: CASSLGQLNTGELFF. The chain links TRBV5-1 to TRBJ2-2, with D possibly being TRBD1 (5 bases). The V end was cut by 0 bases, the J end by 2 bases, with 8 bases between. CDR1 and CDR2 (germline): SGHRS, YFSETQ. The CDR3 has 15 residues.

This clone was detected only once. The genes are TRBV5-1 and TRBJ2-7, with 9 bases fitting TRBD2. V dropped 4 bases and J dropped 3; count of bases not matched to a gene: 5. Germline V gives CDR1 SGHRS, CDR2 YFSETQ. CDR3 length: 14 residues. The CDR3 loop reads CASSRGRADYEQYF. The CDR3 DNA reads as TGCGCCAGCAGCCGCGGGAGGGCGGACTACGAGCAGTACTTC.

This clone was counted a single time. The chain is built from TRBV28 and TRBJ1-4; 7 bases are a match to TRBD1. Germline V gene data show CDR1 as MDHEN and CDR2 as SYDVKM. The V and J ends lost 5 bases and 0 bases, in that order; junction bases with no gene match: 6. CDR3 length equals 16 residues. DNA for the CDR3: TGTGCCAGCAGTCAGGGGGACGGTGCAACTAATGAAAAACTGTTTTTT. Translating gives CASSQGDGATNEKLFF.